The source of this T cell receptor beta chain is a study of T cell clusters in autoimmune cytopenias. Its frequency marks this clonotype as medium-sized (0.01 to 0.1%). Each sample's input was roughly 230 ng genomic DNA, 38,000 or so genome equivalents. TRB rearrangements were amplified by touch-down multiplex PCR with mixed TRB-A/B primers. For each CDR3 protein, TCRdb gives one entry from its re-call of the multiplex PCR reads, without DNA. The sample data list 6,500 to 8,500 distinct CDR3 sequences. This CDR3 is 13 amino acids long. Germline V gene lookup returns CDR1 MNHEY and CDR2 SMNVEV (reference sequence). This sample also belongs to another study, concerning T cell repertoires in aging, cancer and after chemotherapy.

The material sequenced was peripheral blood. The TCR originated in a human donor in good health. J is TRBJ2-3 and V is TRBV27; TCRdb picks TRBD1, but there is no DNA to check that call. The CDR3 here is CASRTGAVDTQYF.